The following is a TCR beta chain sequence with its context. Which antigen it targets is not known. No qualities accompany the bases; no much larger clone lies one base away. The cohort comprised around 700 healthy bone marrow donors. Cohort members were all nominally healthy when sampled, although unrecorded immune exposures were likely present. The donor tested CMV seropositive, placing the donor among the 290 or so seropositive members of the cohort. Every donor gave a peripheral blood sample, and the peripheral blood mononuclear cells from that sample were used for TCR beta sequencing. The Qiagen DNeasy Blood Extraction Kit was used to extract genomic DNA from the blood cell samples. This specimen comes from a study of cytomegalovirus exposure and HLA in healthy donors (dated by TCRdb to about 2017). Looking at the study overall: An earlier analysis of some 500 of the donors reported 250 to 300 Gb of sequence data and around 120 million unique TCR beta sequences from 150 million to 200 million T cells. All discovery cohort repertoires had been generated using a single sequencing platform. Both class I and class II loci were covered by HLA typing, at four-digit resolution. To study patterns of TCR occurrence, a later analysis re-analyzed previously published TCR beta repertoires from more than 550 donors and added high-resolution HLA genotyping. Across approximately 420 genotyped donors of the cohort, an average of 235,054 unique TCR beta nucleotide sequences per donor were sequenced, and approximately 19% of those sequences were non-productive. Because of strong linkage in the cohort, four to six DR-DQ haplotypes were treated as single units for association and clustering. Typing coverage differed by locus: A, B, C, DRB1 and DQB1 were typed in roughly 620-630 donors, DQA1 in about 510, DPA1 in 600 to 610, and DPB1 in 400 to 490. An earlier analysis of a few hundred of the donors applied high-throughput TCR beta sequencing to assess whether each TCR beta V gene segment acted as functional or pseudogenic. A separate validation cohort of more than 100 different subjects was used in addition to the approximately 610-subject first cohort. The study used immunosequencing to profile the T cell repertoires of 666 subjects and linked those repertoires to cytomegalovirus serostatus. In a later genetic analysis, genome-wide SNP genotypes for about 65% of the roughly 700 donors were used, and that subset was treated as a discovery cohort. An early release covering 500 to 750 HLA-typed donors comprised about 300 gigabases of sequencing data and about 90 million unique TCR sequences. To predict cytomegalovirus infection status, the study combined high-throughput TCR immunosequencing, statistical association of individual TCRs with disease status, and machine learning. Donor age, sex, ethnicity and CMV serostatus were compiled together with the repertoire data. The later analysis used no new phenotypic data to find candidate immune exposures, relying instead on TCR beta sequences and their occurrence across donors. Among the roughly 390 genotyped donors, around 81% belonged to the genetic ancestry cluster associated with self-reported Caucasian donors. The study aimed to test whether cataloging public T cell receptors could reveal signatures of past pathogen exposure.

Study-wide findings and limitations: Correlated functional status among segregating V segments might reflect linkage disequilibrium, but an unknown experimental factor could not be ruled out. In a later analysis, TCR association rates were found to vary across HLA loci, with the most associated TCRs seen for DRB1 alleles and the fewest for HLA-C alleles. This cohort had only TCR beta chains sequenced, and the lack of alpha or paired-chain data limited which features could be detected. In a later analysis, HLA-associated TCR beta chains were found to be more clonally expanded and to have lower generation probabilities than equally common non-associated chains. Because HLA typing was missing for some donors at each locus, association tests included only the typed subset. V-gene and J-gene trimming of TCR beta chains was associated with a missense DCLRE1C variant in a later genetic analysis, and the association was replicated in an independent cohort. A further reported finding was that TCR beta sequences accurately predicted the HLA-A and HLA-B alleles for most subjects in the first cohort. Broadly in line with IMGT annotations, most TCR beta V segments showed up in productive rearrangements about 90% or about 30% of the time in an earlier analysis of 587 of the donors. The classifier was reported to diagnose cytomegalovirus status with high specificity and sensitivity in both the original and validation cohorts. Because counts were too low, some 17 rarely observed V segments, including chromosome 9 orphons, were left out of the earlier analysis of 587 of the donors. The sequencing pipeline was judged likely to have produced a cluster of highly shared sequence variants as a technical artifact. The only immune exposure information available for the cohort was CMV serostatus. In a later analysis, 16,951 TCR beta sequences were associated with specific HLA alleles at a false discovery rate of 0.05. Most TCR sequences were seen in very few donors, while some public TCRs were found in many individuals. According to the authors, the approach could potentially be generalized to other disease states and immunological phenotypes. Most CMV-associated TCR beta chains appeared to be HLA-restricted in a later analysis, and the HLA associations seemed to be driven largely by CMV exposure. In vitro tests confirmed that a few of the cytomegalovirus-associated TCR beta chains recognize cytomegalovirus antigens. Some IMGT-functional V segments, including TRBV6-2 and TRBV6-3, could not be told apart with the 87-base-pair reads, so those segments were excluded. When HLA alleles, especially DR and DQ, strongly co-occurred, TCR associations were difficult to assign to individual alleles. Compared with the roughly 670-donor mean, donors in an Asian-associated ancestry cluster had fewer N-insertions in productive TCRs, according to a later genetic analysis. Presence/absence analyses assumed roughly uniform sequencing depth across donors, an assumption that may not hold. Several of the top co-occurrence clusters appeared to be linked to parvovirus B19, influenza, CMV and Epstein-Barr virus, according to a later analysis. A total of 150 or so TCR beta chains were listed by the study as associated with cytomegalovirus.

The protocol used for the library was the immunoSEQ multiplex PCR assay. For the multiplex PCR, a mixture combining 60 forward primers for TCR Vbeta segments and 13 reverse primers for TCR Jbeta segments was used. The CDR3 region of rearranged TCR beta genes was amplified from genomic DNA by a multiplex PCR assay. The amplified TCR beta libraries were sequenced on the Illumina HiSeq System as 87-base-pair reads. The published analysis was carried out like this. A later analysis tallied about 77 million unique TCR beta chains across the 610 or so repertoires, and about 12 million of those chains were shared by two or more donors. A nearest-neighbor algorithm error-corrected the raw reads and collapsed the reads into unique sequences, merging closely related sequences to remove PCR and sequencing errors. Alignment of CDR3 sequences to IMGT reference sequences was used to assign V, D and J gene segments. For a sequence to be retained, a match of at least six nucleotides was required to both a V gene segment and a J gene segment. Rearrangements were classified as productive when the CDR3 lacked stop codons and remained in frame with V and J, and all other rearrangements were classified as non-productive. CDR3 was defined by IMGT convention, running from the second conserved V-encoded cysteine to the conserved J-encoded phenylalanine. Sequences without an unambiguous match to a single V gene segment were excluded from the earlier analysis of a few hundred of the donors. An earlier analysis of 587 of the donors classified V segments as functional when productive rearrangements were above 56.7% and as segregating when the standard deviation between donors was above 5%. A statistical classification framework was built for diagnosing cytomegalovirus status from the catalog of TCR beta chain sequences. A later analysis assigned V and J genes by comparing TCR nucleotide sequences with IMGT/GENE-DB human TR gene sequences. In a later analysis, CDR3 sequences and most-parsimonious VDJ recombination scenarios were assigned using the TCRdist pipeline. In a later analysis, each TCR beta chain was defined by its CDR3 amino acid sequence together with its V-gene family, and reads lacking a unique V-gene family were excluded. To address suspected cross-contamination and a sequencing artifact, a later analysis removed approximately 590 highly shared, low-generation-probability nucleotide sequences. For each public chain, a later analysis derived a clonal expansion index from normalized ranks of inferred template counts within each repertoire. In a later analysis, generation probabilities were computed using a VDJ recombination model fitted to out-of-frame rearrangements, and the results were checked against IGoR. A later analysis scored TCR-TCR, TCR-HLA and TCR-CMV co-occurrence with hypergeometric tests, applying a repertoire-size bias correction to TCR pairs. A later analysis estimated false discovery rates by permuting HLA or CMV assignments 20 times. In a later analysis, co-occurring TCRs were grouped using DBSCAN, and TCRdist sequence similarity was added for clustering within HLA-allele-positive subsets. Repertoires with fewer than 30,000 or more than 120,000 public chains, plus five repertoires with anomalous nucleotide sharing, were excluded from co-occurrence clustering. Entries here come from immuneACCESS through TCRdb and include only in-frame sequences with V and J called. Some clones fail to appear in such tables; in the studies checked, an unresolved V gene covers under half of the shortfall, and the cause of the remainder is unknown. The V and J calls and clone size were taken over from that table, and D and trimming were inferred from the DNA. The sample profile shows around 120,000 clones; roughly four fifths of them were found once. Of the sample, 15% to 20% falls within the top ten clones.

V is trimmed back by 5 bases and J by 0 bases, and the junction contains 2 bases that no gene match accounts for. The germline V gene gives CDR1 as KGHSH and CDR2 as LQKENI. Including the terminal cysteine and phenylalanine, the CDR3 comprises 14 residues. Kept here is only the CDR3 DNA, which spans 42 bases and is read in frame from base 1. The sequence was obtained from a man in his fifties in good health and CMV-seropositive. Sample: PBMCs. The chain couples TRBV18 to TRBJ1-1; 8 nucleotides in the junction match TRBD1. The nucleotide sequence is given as TGTGCCAGCTCAAGGGACAGGATGAACACTGAAGCTTTCTTT. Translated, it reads CASSRDRMNTEAFF.